Following are 27 T cell receptor beta chains from one sample sequenced in a study of identical twins' blood T cells. TCRdb reanalysed the 5' RACE reads using MiXCR and keeps one entry per CDR3 protein. The sample comprises 350,000 to 400,000 distinct CDR3 sequences, roughly 27% of which are singletons, and approximately 6.6% rests with the top ten. The sequencing sample was made of PBMCs. Source of these receptors: a woman between 18 and 50 years old in good health.

This clonotype was seen a few times. The V and J genes are TRBV20-1 and TRBJ1-2; D is possibly TRBD1 (6 bases). The germline V gene has CDR1 DFQATT and CDR2 SNEGSKA (reference sequence). Trimming pared 0 bases from V and 8 bases from J, leaving 16 bases between. This CDR3 comprises 14 residues. The CDR3 bases are TGCAGTGCTAGAGATTGGAACAGGGCTGAAGGCTACACCTTC. Encoded protein: CSARDWNRAEGYTF.

This rearrangement joins TRBV29-1 to TRBJ1-2; D unclear. In germline, CDR1 is SQVTM, CDR2 ANQGSEA. V lost 4 bases and J 3 bases, leaving 18 bases between the germline ends. The CDR3 length is 15 residues. The CDR3 spells CSVAYSSEDYYGYTF. In nucleotides, the CDR3 is TGCAGCGTTGCTTATTCTTCAGAGGATTACTATGGCTACACCTTC.

V usage is TRBV27 and J usage is TRBJ1-5; the D gene is possibly TRBD1 (5 bases). CDR3 length: 14 residues. Germline V gene sequence: CDR1 MNHEY, CDR2 SMNVEV (reference sequence). V dropped 3 bases and J dropped 4 bases, with 10 bases sitting between them. DNA for the CDR3: TGTGCCAGCAGTTTTGACAGCTCAAATCAGCCCCAGCATTTT. Residues: CASSFDSSNQPQHF.

V usage is TRBV29-1 and J usage is TRBJ2-1; D is perhaps TRBD1 or TRBD2 (5 bases each). The V end lost 3 bases, the J end lost 7 bases, and 10 bases lay between the germline ends. The CDR3 consists of 12 residues. Germline values: CDR1 SQVTM, CDR2 ANQGSEA. The DNA for the CDR3 is TGCAGCGTTGATGAGGGGCTGAATGAGCAGTTCTTC. As protein: CSVDEGLNEQFF.

At least ten counts were recorded for this clonotype. The V call is TRBV5-6, the J call TRBJ1-1, with 7 bases that match TRBD1. Germline V CDR1 and CDR2: SGHDT, YYEEEE. Trimming cost V 0 bases and J 0 bases; bases outside gene matches: 2. There are 15 residues in the CDR3. Here the CDR3 reads CASSLDRGMNTEAFF. CDR3 sequence (DNA): TGTGCCAGCAGCTTGGACAGGGGAATGAACACTGAAGCTTTCTTT.

The chain carries TRBV9 and TRBJ2-3, with 8 nucleotides matching TRBD2. CDR3 length: 15 amino acids. Germline V gene lookup returns CDR1 SGDLS and CDR2 YYNGEE. With 0 bases clipped from V and 1 base from J, the junction kept 1 base outside the gene matches. CDR3 bases: TGTGCCAGCAGCGTAGCGGGAGGGGGCACAGATACGCAGTATTTT. This encodes CASSVAGGGTDTQYF. Variable domain in full (rest from reference TRBV9 and TRBJ2-3): DSGVTQTPKHLITATGQRVTLRCSPRSGDLSVYWYQQSLDQGLQFLIQYYNGEERAKGNILERFSAQQFPDLHSELNLSSLELGDSALYFCASSVAGGGTDTQYFGPGTRLTVL.

This clonotype was observed a few times. CDR3 in DNA: TGTGCCAGTAGAGGGGACAGATTACATCAGCCCCAGCATTTT. Residues: CASRGDRLHQPQHF. The rearrangement joins TRBV19 to TRBJ1-5; 7 bases are shared with TRBD1. The junction had 7 bases not matched to a gene; V was cut back by 6 bases and J by 5 bases. The CDR3 spans 14 residues. Per the germline V gene, CDR1 is LNHDA and CDR2 is SQIVND (reference sequence).

The J gene is TRBJ1-1, the V gene TRBV6-5; no reliable D call. The CDR3 covers 11 residues. Trimming took off 6 bases at V and 12 bases at J, with 14 bases between the two ends. Germline lookup yields CDR1 MNHEY and CDR2 SVGAGI. CDR3 protein: CASSHGRGSFF. Here the CDR3 DNA reads TGTGCCAGCAGCCATGGACGGGGATCTTTCTTT.

A note on this clonotype: Germline and junction disagree at one end, which may indicate a read error. The chain couples TRBV7-9 to TRBJ1-2; TRBD1 matches 7 bases. This CDR3 is 18 amino acids long. CDR1 and CDR2 from the germline V gene are SEHNR and FQNEAQ (reference sequence). In DNA, the CDR3 is TGTGCCAGCAGCTTAGCGCTAGTAGGACAGGCCTTGAACTACGGCTACACCTTC. Amino acid sequence: CASSLALVGQALNYGYTF.

The J gene is TRBJ1-6, the V gene TRBV5-1, with a possible D match to TRBD1 (5 bases). Germline-derived CDR1 and CDR2 are SGHRS and YFSETQ. Trimming stripped 0 bases from V and 7 bases from J, with 14 bases between. The CDR3 runs 16 residues. CDR3 DNA sequence: TGCGCCAGCAGCTTGGTTCCGGGACGCCCGAATTCACCCCTCCACTTT. This gives the protein CASSLVPGRPNSPLHF. The full variable domain, rest sourced from reference TRBV5-1 and TRBJ1-6, is KAGVTQTPRYLIKTRGQQVTLSCSPISGHRSVSWYQQTPGQGLQFLFEYFSETQRNKGNFPGRFSGRQFSNSRSEMNVSTLELGDSALYLCASSLVPGRPNSPLHFGNGTRLTVT.

The V gene is TRBV2, the J gene TRBJ1-2; D is unclear. The CDR3 runs 13 residues. The V gene's germline CDR1 is SNHLY and CDR2 FYNNEI. The V end was cut by 11 bases, the J end by 3 bases, with 16 bases between. The CDR3 loop is CAALGRIDYGYTF. The CDR3 DNA is TGTGCCGCCCTCGGTAGGATAGACTATGGCTACACCTTC.

This clonotype was observed a few times. The rearrangement joins TRBV13 to TRBJ1-1; TRBD1 aligns across 12 bases. Trimming at V came to 5 bases and at J to 0 bases, leaving 4 bases not matched to a gene. The CDR3 is made up of 16 amino acids. The germline V gene has CDR1 PRHDT and CDR2 FYEKMQ (reference sequence). The CDR3 DNA follows: TGTGCCAGCAGCAACCGGGACAGGGGGCTGAACACTGAAGCTTTCTTT. Amino acids: CASSNRDRGLNTEAFF. Using reference TRBV13 and TRBJ1-1 for the parts outside the CDR3, the full variable domain is AAGVIQSPRHLIKEKRETATLKCYPIPRHDTVYWYQQGPGQDPQFLISFYEKMQSDKGSIPDRFSAQQFSDYHSELNMSSLELGDSALYFCASSNRDRGLNTEAFFGQGTRLTVV.

The gene calls are TRBV3-1 and TRBJ1-6, with D hard to call. The length of the CDR3 is 12 residues. Germline CDR1 reads LGHDT; CDR2 reads YNNKEL (reference sequence). V lost 0 bases to trimming and J lost 14 bases, with 8 bases between them. CDR3: CASSQDLLTLHF. CDR3 nucleotides: TGTGCCAGCAGCCAAGATCTTTTAACCCTCCACTTT.

This clonotype was seen a few times. The chain links TRBV4-2 to TRBJ1-2, with D hard to call. Germline V gene lookup returns CDR1 LGHNA and CDR2 YNFKEQ. Trimming removed 0 bases at V and 8 bases at J, with 13 bases between. CDR3 length: 14 amino acids. CDR3 sequence reads: CASSQDLGSGGYTF. The CDR3 coding sequence is TGTGCCAGCAGCCAAGATTTGGGGAGTGGAGGCTACACCTTC.

This clonotype was picked up a small number of times. The rearrangement joins TRBV7-6 to TRBJ1-4, with a weak D call TRBD1 (5 bases). This CDR3 is built from 15 residues. Trimming left V 5 bases short and J 8 bases short, with 18 bases between. The germline CDR1 and CDR2 sequences are SGHVS and FNYEAQ. In DNA form, the CDR3 reads TGTGCCAGCAGCGCGAGGGACGGAGACTTCGAAAAACTGTTTTTT. Translated, it gives CASSARDGDFEKLFF.

This clonotype was picked up many times. The J gene is TRBJ2-7, the V gene TRBV20-1; 10 positions match TRBD1. The CDR3 is 14 amino acids. V lost 6 bases and J lost 2; bases outside the gene matches: 7. Germline lookup yields CDR1 DFQATT and CDR2 SNEGSKA (reference sequence). Written as DNA, the CDR3 is TGCAGTGCCCGCCGGGACAGGGGCCCCTACGAGCAGTACTTC. It translates to CSARRDRGPYEQYF.

The rearrangement joins TRBV29-1 to TRBJ1-1; tentatively, D is TRBD1 (6 bases). V lost 7 bases and J lost 3, with 12 bases in between. The CDR3 has 12 amino acids. The V gene's germline CDR1 is SQVTM and CDR2 ANQGSEA. Written as DNA, the CDR3 is TGCAGCGGGCATAGGGGGTACACTGAAGCTTTCTTT. Amino acid sequence: CSGHRGYTEAFF.

Regarding this clonotype: A much larger clone is a single base away; this may be a read error. V and J are TRBV6-2 or TRBV6-3 and TRBJ2-3, with D hard to call. This CDR3 comprises 13 residues. Trimming cost V 11 bases and J 3 bases, with 15 bases left between them. The germline V gene encodes CDR1 MNHEY and CDR2 SVGEGT. CDR3 loop: CAGGIEWTDTQYF. The CDR3 DNA follows: TGTGCCGGCGGTATTGAGTGGACAGATACGCAGTATTTT.

A word on this clonotype: A much larger clonotype is one base distant, so this may be a read error. V is TRBV6-5 and J is TRBJ1-5; D is undetermined. The CDR3 has 13 amino acids. Germline CDR1 MNHEY, CDR2 SVGAGI. In DNA form, the CDR3 reads TGTGCCAGCGGTAGTTATAGCAATCAGCCCCATCATTTT. This sequence encodes CASGSYSNQPHHF.

The chain employs TRBV29-1 and TRBJ1-1; perhaps TRBD1 as D (6 bases). Germline assignment: CDR1 SQVTM and CDR2 ANQGSEA. This CDR3 spans 14 amino acids. Trimming cost V 8 bases and J 10 bases, with 26 bases left between them. Here the CDR3 reads CSSISTQGIDPAFF. The CDR3 DNA follows: TGCAGCTCCATATCTACACAGGGAATCGATCCAGCTTTCTTT.

J is TRBJ2-5 and V is TRBV10-3; TRBD2 matches 10 bases. Germline CDR1 and CDR2: ENHRY and SYGVKD. The J segment lost 7 bases and the V segment lost 5 bases, leaving 7 bases of the junction unmatched. This CDR3 comprises 14 residues. This CDR3 is CAISWTSGEGTQYF. In nucleotides, the CDR3 is TGTGCCATCAGTTGGACTAGCGGTGAGGGGACCCAGTACTTC.

The chain couples TRBV7-8 to TRBJ2-7; a possible D gene is TRBD1 (6 bases). Trimming cost V 5 bases and J 1 base, with 12 bases left between them. Per germline, CDR1 SGHVS and CDR2 FQNEAQ. CDR3 length equals 14 residues. The CDR3 spells CASSARDKSYEQYF. The CDR3 nucleotides are TGTGCCAGCAGCGCCCGGGACAAATCCTACGAGCAGTACTTC.

The chain couples TRBV20-1 to TRBJ1-1; D is undetermined. Looked up from germline, CDR1 is DFQATT and CDR2 is SNEGSKA (reference sequence). CDR3 length equals 15 residues. V lost 0 bases, J lost 5 bases, and 16 bases lay in between. CDR3 in amino acids: CSARERRRHGTEAFF. As DNA, the CDR3 is TGCAGTGCTAGAGAACGCCGAAGGCATGGTACTGAAGCTTTCTTT.

This clonotype was detected ten times or more. V and J are TRBV2 and TRBJ1-1, with 10 bases lining up with TRBD1. V gave up 6 bases and J gave up 2 bases; unmatched junction bases: 15. The CDR3 runs to 18 residues. The V gene's germline CDR1 is SNHLY and CDR2 FYNNEI. Written as DNA, the CDR3 is TGTGCCAGCAGAGCTAACCCGGGACAGGGGAGAATCAACACTGAAGCTTTCTTT. This encodes CASRANPGQGRINTEAFF.

This clonotype has just a few counts. This rearrangement joins TRBV6-5 to TRBJ1-4, with 8 bases aligning to TRBD1. With 5 bases clipped from V and 10 bases from J, the junction kept 3 bases outside the gene matches. CDR1 is MNHEY, CDR2 SVGAGI, per germline. This CDR3 is 12 amino acids long. Here the CDR3 DNA reads TGTGCCAGCAGTCGCGACAGGGGAAAACTGTTTTTT. This gives the protein CASSRDRGKLFF.

V gene TRBV30 combines with J gene TRBJ2-2; D is undetermined. Trimming cost V 4 bases and J 0 bases, with 6 bases left between them. Germline V gene sequence: CDR1 GTSNPN, CDR2 SVGIG (reference sequence). The CDR3 consists of 13 residues. CDR3 sequence reads: CAWNGANTGELFF. Here the CDR3 DNA reads TGTGCCTGGAACGGAGCGAACACCGGGGAGCTGTTTTTT.

A word on this clonotype: One junction end disagrees with the germline gene, perhaps due to a read error. The gene calls are TRBV5-1 and TRBJ2-7; D is ambiguous. Germline CDR1 reads SGHRS; CDR2 reads YFSETQ. The CDR3 runs 11 residues. CDR3 nucleotides: TGCGCCAGCGGCTTGGAGTACGAGCAGTACTTC. Translation: CASGLEYEQYF.